The next 29 T cell receptor beta chains were all read from a single sample in a study of blood T cell repertoires in COVID-19. Clones were read by immunoSEQ multiplex PCR, and TCRdb kept only the in-frame ones, dropping some. In the table there are about 320,000 clones, roughly nine tenths of which are singletons. Input material: PBMCs or T cells enriched from blood (not recorded which). Receptor source: a man aged 55-75 years who had recovered from COVID-19.

The sample holds one count of this clone. This chain uses TRBV10-2 with TRBJ1-3; D is unclear. The CDR3 covers 14 residues. V was clipped by 3 bases and J by 4 bases, with 10 bases between them. CDR1 and CDR2 (germline): WSHSY, SAAADI. The CDR3 DNA follows: TGCGCCAGCAGTGAATGGCACACCGGAAACACCATATATTTT. Translating it yields CASSEWHTGNTIYF.

The rearrangement links TRBV9 to TRBJ1-2; 10 nucleotides match TRBD1. The CDR3 runs to 15 residues. V gave up 4 bases and J gave up 7 bases; unmatched junction bases: 10. Germline-derived CDR1 and CDR2 are SGDLS and YYNGEE. DNA for the CDR3: TGTGCCAGCAGCCCATCGGACAGGGGGTTCGGTGGCTACACCTTC. It encodes CASSPSDRGFGGYTF.

The chain joins TRBV7-2 to TRBJ1-1; weak D call: TRBD1 (5 bases). V dropped 1 base and J dropped 12 bases, with 18 bases sitting between them. Germline V CDR1 and CDR2: SGHTA, FQGNSA. This CDR3 contains 14 residues. CDR3 nucleotide sequence: TGTGCCAGCAGCTTAGGATTCAGGGCGGTGCCCTCTTTCTTT. Its translation is CASSLGFRAVPSFF.

V and J are TRBV7-2 and TRBJ1-5; D is unresolved. Trimming left V 3 bases short and J 0 bases short, with 6 bases between. Germline CDR1 reads SGHTA; CDR2 reads FQGNSA. The CDR3 spans 14 residues. The CDR3 region is CASSFSNSNQPQHF. The CDR3 DNA reads as TGTGCCAGCAGCTTTTCAAATAGCAATCAGCCCCAGCATTTT.

V usage is TRBV7-9 and J usage is TRBJ2-4; 14 positions match TRBD2. Germline CDR1 and CDR2: SEHNR and FQNEAQ (reference sequence). The CDR3 consists of 19 residues. V trimming: 3 bases; J trimming: 7 bases; junction bases outside the gene matches: 14. The CDR3 protein is CASSFGIPGLAGERNIQYF. The CDR3 nucleotides read TGTGCCAGCAGCTTCGGGATTCCGGGACTAGCGGGAGAGCGGAACATTCAGTACTTC.

Points on this clone: The sample carries other DNA sequences with the same CDR3. V usage is TRBV6-5 and J usage is TRBJ2-3, with a weak D call TRBD1 (5 bases). V was clipped by 6 bases and J by 2 bases, with 15 bases between them. CDR3 size: 15 residues. Germline V gives CDR1 MNHEY, CDR2 SVGAGI. CDR3 bases: TGTGCCAGCAGGAGAGGACAAGGATCCACAGATACGCAGTATTTT. Amino acid sequence: CASRRGQGSTDTQYF.

V gene TRBV12-5 combines with J gene TRBJ1-1; the match to TRBD1 covers 9 bases. This CDR3 has 15 residues. The J segment lost 4 bases and the V segment lost 2 bases, leaving 5 bases of the junction unmatched. Germline lookup yields CDR1 LGHNT and CDR2 FRNRAP. Written as DNA, the CDR3 is TGTGCTAGTGGTTTGCGGACAGGGGTGGGCACTGAAGCTTTCTTT. Amino acids: CASGLRTGVGTEAFF.

CDR3 bases: TGTGCCAGCAGCTCCGTTCCCGGGACTCGTTACAATGAGCAGTTCTTC. The encoded protein is CASSSVPGTRYNEQFF. This chain links TRBV11-2 with TRBJ2-1; maybe TRBD2 (6 bases). Germline V gene data show CDR1 as SGHAT and CDR2 as FQNNGV. The CDR3 totals 16 residues. Trimming took 4 bases from V and 4 from J, leaving 17 bases between them.

This clone was detected only a few times. DNA for the CDR3: TGTGCCAGCAGCTCCGCGCGGGGGTTCACTGAAGCTTTCTTT. Residues: CASSSARGFTEAFF. V is TRBV7-2 and J is TRBJ1-1; D is possibly TRBD1 (5 bases). The V gene lost 4 bases and the J gene lost 4 bases, with 13 bases spanning the gap. The CDR3 runs to 14 residues. CDR1 and CDR2 (germline): SGHTA, FQGNSA.

CDR3 nucleotide sequence: TGTGCCAGTAGACAGGGGAATGAAAAACTGTTTTTT. Protein: CASRQGNEKLFF. The chain carries TRBV7-8 and TRBJ1-4; 8 bases align to TRBD1. CDR1 is SGHVS, CDR2 FQNEAQ, per germline. The CDR3 is 12 amino acids. Losses at the gene ends were 9 bases for V and 5 bases for J; bases not matched to a gene: 2. The whole variable domain, filled in from reference TRBV7-8 and TRBJ1-4, reads GAGVSQSPRYKVAKRGQDVALRCDPISGHVSLFWYQQALGQGPEFLTYFQNEAQLDKSGLPSDRFFAERPEGSVSTLKIQRTQQEDSAVYLCASRQGNEKLFFGSGTQLSVL.

This clone was counted a few times. V gene TRBV7-9 combines with J gene TRBJ2-3; the D is unclear. The CDR3 is made up of 14 amino acids. Germline V gene sequence: CDR1 SEHNR, CDR2 FQNEAQ (reference sequence). Trimming removed 11 bases at V and 3 bases at J, with 18 bases between. CDR3 region: CAGSMGQRTDTQYF. CDR3 bases: TGTGCCGGAAGTATGGGCCAACGAACAGATACGCAGTATTTT.

The chain uses TRBV6-5 and TRBJ2-7; 8 bases fit TRBD1. Germline loops: CDR1 MNHEY, CDR2 SVGAGI. V trimming: 8 bases; J trimming: 0 bases; junction bases outside the gene matches: 6. The CDR3 consists of 14 residues. In DNA, the CDR3 is TGTGCCAGCCGGGGACAGGAGGGCTCCTACGAGCAGTACTTC. Its translation: CASRGQEGSYEQYF.

The chain couples TRBV10-3 to TRBJ1-1; perhaps TRBD1 as D (5 bases). There are 13 residues in the CDR3. Between the trimmed V and J ends, which lost 4 bases and 3 bases, there was a span of 9 bases. Germline loops: CDR1 ENHRY, CDR2 SYGVKD. CDR3 nucleotides: TGTGCCATCAGTGGAACGGGGGACACTGAAGCTTTCTTT. Translated, it gives CAISGTGDTEAFF.

This chain connects TRBV4-2 to TRBJ1-6, with 9 bases matching TRBD1. This CDR3 region has 16 residues. Per the germline V gene, CDR1 is LGHNA and CDR2 is YNFKEQ. Unmatched junction bases numbered 4, after V lost 0 bases and J lost 7 bases. CDR3 coding DNA: TGTGCCAGCAGCCAAGAATTGGGACAGGGAAATTCACCCCTCCACTTT. It translates to CASSQELGQGNSPLHF.

The chain carries TRBV10-1 and TRBJ1-1, with D possibly being TRBD1 (5 bases). The CDR3 extends over 13 amino acids. Germline V gene data show CDR1 as WNHNN and CDR2 as SYGVQD (reference sequence). V was shortened by 6 bases and J by 4 bases, with 12 bases between the two germline ends. The CDR3 loop is CASSRVLGTEAFF. In nucleotides, the CDR3 is TGCGCCAGCAGCAGGGTCCTTGGCACTGAAGCTTTCTTT.

The CDR3 DNA reads as TGTGCCAGCAGCTCAGGTACAGGGTTCAATCAGCCCCAGCATTTT. This encodes CASSSGTGFNQPQHF. The chain joins TRBV11-2 to TRBJ1-5; D possibly corresponds to TRBD1 (6 bases). The germline V gene has CDR1 SGHAT and CDR2 FQNNGV. The CDR3 is 15 amino acids. The germline V and J ends were trimmed by 4 bases and 3 bases, with 13 bases remaining between them.

This sequence joins TRBV19 and TRBJ1-5; D is perhaps TRBD1 (6 bases). Looked up from germline, CDR1 is LNHDA and CDR2 is SQIVND (reference sequence). Deletions cut 5 bases from V and 9 bases from J, with 17 bases between. CDR3 size: 14 residues. This chain's CDR3 is CASSDTGGQGPQHF. As DNA, the CDR3 is TGTGCCAGTAGTGATACGGGGGGGCAAGGGCCCCAGCATTTT. The entire variable domain, with the rest obtained from reference TRBV19 and TRBJ1-5, is as follows: DGGITQSPKYLFRKEGQNVTLSCEQNLNHDAMYWYRQDPGQGLRLIYYSQIVNDFQKGDIAEGYSVSREKKESFPLTVTSAQKNPTAFYLCASSDTGGQGPQHFGDGTRLSIL.

This chain links TRBV5-8 with TRBJ2-2, with 8 nucleotides matching TRBD1. CDR1 and CDR2 from the germline V gene are SGHTS and YDEGEE. The CDR3 has 15 amino acids. After removal of 3 bases from V and 3 bases from J, the junction contained 4 bases not matched to a gene. The CDR3 region has the DNA TGTGCCAGCAGCTCGGGACAGGAATACACCGGGGAGCTGTTTTTT. Translation: CASSSGQEYTGELFF.

The J gene is TRBJ1-2, the V gene TRBV6-1; D remains ambiguous. The germline V gene encodes CDR1 MNHNS and CDR2 SASEGT. The CDR3 runs 12 residues. V was shortened by 3 bases and J by 14 bases, with 16 bases between the two germline ends. The CDR3 nucleotides are TGTGCCAGCAGTGACCCCCTGTTAACTCTTACCTTC. It translates to CASSDPLLTLTF.

The rearrangement uses TRBV27 and TRBJ2-7; 7 bases are shared with TRBD1. The V segment lost 5 bases and the J segment 2 bases; nucleotides outside the gene matches: 6. In germline, CDR1 is MNHEY, CDR2 SMNVEV (reference sequence). CDR3 length equals 14 residues. CDR3 bases: TGTGCCAGCAGTCCTTTCGACAGGGCCTACGAGCAGTACTTC. Amino acid sequence: CASSPFDRAYEQYF.

This clone showed up just a few times. V and J are TRBV6-5 and TRBJ2-2, with unresolved D. The CDR3 has 16 residues. Germline CDR1 and CDR2: MNHEY and SVGAGI. The V and J ends lost 4 bases and 5 bases respectively, with 17 bases between them. The CDR3 reads CASSSSGLQRTGELFF. In DNA, the CDR3 is TGTGCCAGCAGTTCCTCGGGTCTCCAGAGGACCGGGGAGCTGTTTTTT.

The chain carries TRBV11-2 and TRBJ1-4; D is uncertain. Germline CDR1 reads SGHAT; CDR2 reads FQNNGV. This CDR3 has 15 amino acids. The V and J ends lost 1 base and 7 bases respectively, with 13 bases between them. The CDR3 reads CASSLVGLAGEKLFF. DNA for the CDR3: TGTGCCAGCAGCTTAGTGGGCCTGGCGGGTGAAAAACTGTTTTTT.

V and J are TRBV5-1 and TRBJ2-3, with a tentative D call TRBD1 (6 bases). Germline V gene data show CDR1 as SGHRS and CDR2 as YFSETQ. Trimming took 4 bases from V and 2 from J, leaving 14 bases between them. The CDR3 is 15 amino acids. The CDR3 nucleotides read TGCGCCAGCAGCCCCGGGGACACAATCACAGATACGCAGTATTTT. Translated, it gives CASSPGDTITDTQYF. The full variable domain, completed using reference TRBV5-1 and TRBJ2-3, is KAGVTQTPRYLIKTRGQQVTLSCSPISGHRSVSWYQQTPGQGLQFLFEYFSETQRNKGNFPGRFSGRQFSNSRSEMNVSTLELGDSALYLCASSPGDTITDTQYFGPGTRLTVL.

The count of this clone is one. The gene calls are TRBV6-4 and TRBJ2-5; 7 nucleotides agree with TRBD1. The CDR3 has 14 residues. Germline trimming cut 6 bases from V and 5 bases from J; bases unmatched to any gene: 9. Germline CDR1 and CDR2: MRHNA and SNTAGT. The CDR3 reads CASRGQAEGETQYF. In nucleotides, the CDR3 is TGTGCCAGCAGAGGACAGGCCGAGGGGGAGACCCAGTACTTC.

The chain couples TRBV10-3 to TRBJ2-1, with 8 bases lining up with TRBD2. Germline V CDR1 and CDR2: ENHRY, SYGVKD. CDR3 length equals 18 residues. With V trimmed by 0 bases and J by 4 bases, 11 bases remained unmatched. In DNA, the CDR3 is TGTGCCATCAGTGAGTCGACTCCGGGGGGGCGAGGATACAATGAGCAGTTCTTC. Translated: CAISESTPGGRGYNEQFF.

The genes are TRBV7-6 and TRBJ1-5; TRBD1 aligns across 7 bases. V dropped 1 base and J dropped 3; count of bases not matched to a gene: 6. Germline loops: CDR1 SGHVS, CDR2 FNYEAQ. The CDR3 totals 16 residues. The CDR3: CASSLEGDRTNQPQHF. The CDR3 DNA sequence: TGTGCCAGCAGCTTAGAGGGGGACAGAACCAATCAGCCCCAGCATTTT.

This clone has just one count. The rearrangement joins TRBV5-1 to TRBJ2-7; unclear D gene. The ends were cut back, 2 bases at V and 4 bases at J, with 13 bases in the middle. The CDR3 is 14 residues long. Germline V gene lookup returns CDR1 SGHRS and CDR2 YFSETQ. CDR3 amino acids: CASSLDTYPYEQYF. The CDR3 DNA follows: TGCGCCAGCAGCTTAGACACGTACCCTTACGAGCAGTACTTC.

The chain has TRBV2 and TRBJ1-1; 9 bases map to TRBD1. V gave up 9 bases and J gave up 6 bases; unmatched junction bases: 11. The CDR3 totals 14 residues. CDR1 SNHLY and CDR2 FYNNEI come from the germline V gene. CDR3 nucleotides: TGTGCCAGATCCTCCGGGACAGGGTTCGCTGAAGCTTTCTTT. Encoded protein: CARSSGTGFAEAFF. The full variable domain, in which reference TRBV2 and TRBJ1-1 provide the parts outside the CDR3, is EPEVTQTPSHQVTQMGQEVILRCVPISNHLYFYWYRQILGQKVEFLVSFYNNEISEKSEIFDDQFSVERPDGSNFTLKIRSTKLEDSAMYFCARSSGTGFAEAFFGQGTRLTVV.

The chain has TRBV7-2 and TRBJ2-1; 8 bases match TRBD2. This CDR3 comprises 18 residues. The V gene's germline CDR1 is SGHTA and CDR2 FQGNSA. The V gene end was trimmed by 4 bases and the J gene end by 10 bases; junction bases not matched to a gene: 21. The CDR3 bases are TGTGCCAGCAGCTGGGCACCCCTCGGGGCGGGGGGTTCGGGAGAGCAGTTCTTC. Its translation: CASSWAPLGAGGSGEQFF. The entire variable domain, with the rest obtained from reference TRBV7-2 and TRBJ2-1, is as follows: GAGVSQSPSNKVTEKGKDVELRCDPISGHTALYWYRQSLGQGLEFLIYFQGNSAPDKSGLPSDRFSAERTGGSVSTLTIQRTQQEDSAVYLCASSWAPLGAGGSGEQFFGPGTRLTVL.